This T cell receptor (beta chain) was obtained from a study of cytomegalovirus exposure and HLA in healthy donors (dated by TCRdb to 2015 to 2018). Notes on the research overall: According to an earlier analysis of a few hundred of the donors, some 180 million T cells yielded 117 million unique TCR beta sequences and about 300 Gb of sequence data. Roughly 300 gigabases of sequencing data and 70 million to 100 million unique TCR sequences made up an early release that covered 500 to 700 HLA-typed donors. The genetic ancestry cluster associated with self-reported Caucasian donors included 80% to 90% of the approximately 410 genotyped donors. The study aimed to test whether cataloging public T cell receptors could reveal signatures of past pathogen exposure. The study profiled the T cell repertoires of 500 to 800 subjects by immunosequencing and related them to cytomegalovirus serostatus. Besides the first cohort of roughly 640 subjects, a separate validation cohort made up of 120 different subjects was used. To predict cytomegalovirus infection status, the study combined high-throughput TCR immunosequencing, statistical association of individual TCRs with disease status, and machine learning. A later analysis re-analyzed previously published TCR beta repertoires from 666 donors and added high-resolution HLA genotyping to study TCR occurrence patterns. In the later analysis, no new phenotypic data were used to find candidate immune exposures; instead, reliance was placed on TCR beta sequences and their occurrence across donors. An earlier analysis of several hundred of the donors applied high-throughput TCR beta sequencing to assess whether each TCR beta V gene segment acted as functional or pseudogenic. Alongside the repertoire data, information on donor age, sex, ethnicity and CMV serostatus was compiled. In a later genetic analysis, genome-wide SNP genotypes for about 55% of the roughly 670 donors were used, and that subset was treated as a discovery cohort. Every repertoire in the discovery cohort had been generated on one and the same sequencing platform. Class I and class II HLA loci were covered by the typing at four-digit resolution. Typing coverage differed by locus: A, B, C, DRB1 and DQB1 were typed in roughly 620-640 donors, DQA1 in 500 to 550, DPA1 in around 610, and DPB1 in 472. About 5 DR-DQ haplotypes were handled as single units for association and clustering, since linkage in the cohort was strong. On average, about 200,000 unique TCR beta nucleotide sequences were sequenced per donor among 398 genotyped donors of the cohort, with around 19% of those sequences being non-productive. On the study overall, not on this receptor specifically: A further reported finding was that TCR beta sequences accurately predicted the HLA-A and HLA-B alleles for most subjects in the first cohort. In both the original and validation cohorts, the classifier was reported to diagnose cytomegalovirus status with high specificity and sensitivity. Some IMGT-functional V segments, including TRBV6-2 and TRBV6-3, could not be told apart with the 87-base-pair reads, so those segments were excluded. Because counts were too low, approximately 18 rarely observed V segments, including chromosome 9 orphons, were excluded from the earlier analysis of under 650 of the donors. Correlated functional status among segregating V segments might be attributable to linkage disequilibrium, but an unknown experimental factor could not be ruled out. In vitro tests confirmed that three of the cytomegalovirus-associated TCR beta chains recognize cytomegalovirus antigens. A later genetic analysis reported fewer N-insertions in productive TCRs among donors in an Asian-associated ancestry cluster than the approximately 700-donor mean. The authors suggested that the approach could potentially be generalized to other disease states and immunological phenotypes. While some public TCRs were present in many individuals, most TCR sequences turned up only very rarely across donors. According to a later analysis, TCR association rates differed among HLA loci, with DRB1 alleles showing the most associated TCRs and HLA-C alleles showing the fewest. For the cohort, immune exposure information was limited to CMV serostatus. In a later analysis, some 18,000 TCR beta sequences were associated with specific HLA alleles at a false discovery rate of 0.05. In the study, approximately 160 TCR beta chains were listed as associated with cytomegalovirus. Because HLA typing was missing for some donors at each locus, association tests included only the typed subset. A later analysis found that most CMV-associated TCR beta chains appeared HLA-restricted, with HLA associations seemingly driven largely by CMV exposure. Presence/absence analyses assumed roughly uniform sequencing depth across donors, an assumption that may not hold. An earlier analysis of several hundred of the donors showed that most TCR beta V segments appeared in productive rearrangements either about 87% or about 30% of the time, which broadly matched IMGT annotations. The cohort was sequenced for TCR beta chains only, and without alpha or paired-chain data the features that could be detected were limited. Compared with equally common non-associated chains, HLA-associated TCR beta chains in a later analysis were more clonally expanded and had lower generation probabilities. Strong co-occurrence of HLA alleles, especially DR and DQ, made assigning TCR associations to individual alleles difficult. In a later genetic analysis, a missense DCLRE1C variant was associated with V-gene and J-gene trimming of TCR beta chains, and the association was replicated in an independent cohort. A cluster of highly shared sequence variants was judged likely to be a technical artifact of the sequencing pipeline. In a later analysis, several top co-occurrence clusters were reported to appear linked to parvovirus B19, influenza, CMV and Epstein-Barr virus.

The V end loses 0 bases and the J end loses 4 bases, and a stretch of 16 bases separates them. The germline V gene yields SGHDT for CDR1 and YYEEEE for CDR2. The CDR3, from cysteine to phenylalanine, totals 16 residues. Here the CDR3 DNA is all that survives: 48 bases in frame from base 1. The cohort consisted of some 730 healthy bone marrow donors. All cohort members were sampled while nominally healthy, although unrecorded immune exposures were likely present. The donor tested CMV seropositive and was one of the 289 seropositive cohort members. A peripheral blood sample was provided by each donor, and peripheral blood mononuclear cells were used for TCR beta sequencing. The Qiagen DNeasy Blood Extraction Kit was used to extract genomic DNA from the blood cell samples. The library was obtained by the immunoSEQ multiplex PCR assay. A mixture of 60 forward primers for TCR Vbeta segments and 13 reverse primers for TCR Jbeta segments was used in the multiplex PCR. The CDR3 region of rearranged TCR beta genes was amplified from genomic DNA by a multiplex PCR assay. Amplified TCR beta libraries were sequenced as 87-base-pair reads on the Illumina HiSeq System. For the original study's pipeline: Across the 700 or so repertoires, a later analysis counted tens of millions of unique TCR beta chains, roughly 11 million of which were shared by at least two donors. Raw reads were error-corrected and collapsed into unique sequences by a nearest-neighbor algorithm in which closely related sequences were merged to remove PCR and sequencing errors. V, D and J gene segments were assigned by aligning CDR3 sequences to IMGT reference sequences. For a sequence to be retained, a match of at least six nucleotides to both a V gene segment and a J gene segment was required. A rearrangement counted as productive if the CDR3 had no stop codons and remained in frame with V and J, and every other rearrangement counted as non-productive. Following IMGT convention, CDR3 was defined as the stretch from the second conserved V-encoded cysteine up to the conserved J-encoded phenylalanine. The earlier analysis of about 610 of the donors excluded sequences that lacked an unambiguous match to a single V gene segment. An earlier analysis of under 750 of the donors called V segments functional above 56.7% productive rearrangements and segregating when the between-donor standard deviation exceeded 5%. A statistical classification framework was developed to diagnose cytomegalovirus status using the catalog of TCR beta chain sequences. V and J gene assignment, in a later analysis, came from comparing TCR nucleotide sequences with IMGT/GENE-DB human TR gene sequences. The TCRdist pipeline was used in a later analysis to assign CDR3 sequences and most-parsimonious VDJ recombination scenarios. A later analysis defined each TCR beta chain by its CDR3 amino acid sequence plus V-gene family, and excluded reads lacking a unique V-gene family. In a later analysis, 450 to 600 highly shared, low-generation-probability nucleotide sequences were removed to address suspected cross-contamination and a sequencing artifact. For each public chain, a later analysis derived a clonal expansion index from normalized ranks of inferred template counts within each repertoire. Generation probabilities in a later analysis came from a VDJ recombination model fitted to out-of-frame rearrangements, and those results were checked against IGoR. Hypergeometric tests were used in a later analysis to score TCR-TCR, TCR-HLA and TCR-CMV co-occurrence, with a repertoire-size bias correction applied to the TCR pairs. In a later analysis, false discovery rates were estimated by permuting HLA or CMV assignments 20 times. In a later analysis, co-occurring TCRs were grouped with DBSCAN, and TCRdist sequence similarity was added when clustering was performed within HLA-allele-positive subsets. Co-occurrence clustering excluded repertoires with fewer than 30,000 or more than 120,000 public chains, plus five with anomalous nucleotide sharing. Sourced from immuneACCESS, this table was stored by TCRdb with only in-frame sequences that have V and J called. A share of the clones is absent; for the studies checked, an unresolved V gene accounts for under half, and the remainder has no known explanation. V and J calls and clone size are as listed in that table; D and trimming were resolved from the DNA. This sample is represented by 100,000 to 150,000 clones; less than 85% of them were singletons. 20% of the sample goes to the ten largest clones.

In this sample, this clone turned up many times. Its binding antigen is unknown. No per-base quality is available; no much larger clone lies one base away. The chain is assembled from TRBV5-6 and TRBJ2-5; TRBD2 is a weak D gene call, 6 bases matching. The receptor's source is a man between 18 and 29 years old in good health and CMV-seropositive. What was sequenced was PBMCs. The nucleotides are TGTGCCAGCAGCTTGGCCCCGGCCGGGGGACGAGAGACCCAGTACTTC. This sequence encodes CASSLAPAGGRETQYF.